A selection of T cell receptor beta chains follows, all from one sample in a study of CD8+ T cells in alopecia areata. Here immunoSEQ multiplex PCR was the method, and the copy in TCRdb shows in-frame clones only, minus some. Of 120,000 to 150,000 clones detected, 85% to 90% appear once; the ten largest clones hold less than 15%. The starting material was CD8+ T cells sorted from blood, obtained at week 4, from a patient treated with tofacitinib. The source of these receptors is a human donor with alopecia areata. Both conserved end residues are part of each CDR3. The D gene is left open where the match is weak. Clone sizes are given selectively: once, few, many, or a class where the clone is expanded.

V gene	D gene	clone size	CDR3 length	J gene	CDR3 protein	CDR3 DNA
TRBV29-1	TRBD2	-	13	TRBJ2-7	CSVGLAGTYEQYF	TGCAGCGTTGGGCTAGCGGGGACCTACGAGCAGTACTTC
TRBV5-6	-	-	14	TRBJ2-7	CASSRRDGIYEQYF	TGTGCCAGCAGCCGACGGGACGGAATCTACGAGCAGTACTTC
TRBV11-2	-	-	12	TRBJ1-2	CASSPNTEGYTF	TGTGCCAGCAGCCCTAACACGGAAGGCTACACCTTC
TRBV5-6	TRBD2	-	15	TRBJ2-1	CASRPRGGPYNEQFF	TGTGCCAGCAGGCCTCGGGGGGGCCCCTACAATGAGCAGTTCTTC
TRBV9	-	-	14	TRBJ2-3	CASRQGGGTDTQYF	TGTGCCAGCAGACAGGGAGGGGGCACAGATACGCAGTATTTT
TRBV13	-	-	13	TRBJ2-2	CASSRANTGELFF	TGTGCCAGCAGCCGAGCGAACACCGGGGAGCTGTTTTTT
TRBV6-1	-	-	13	TRBJ2-7	CASSAGQIYEQYF	TGTGCCAGCAGCGCCGGACAGATCTACGAGCAGTACTTC
TRBV10-3	-	-	15	TRBJ2-7	CAISEVGGEAYEQYF	TGTGCCATCAGTGAGGTGGGTGGAGAGGCCTACGAGCAGTACTTC
TRBV10-2	-	once	14	TRBJ1-1	CASSVVREKTEAFF	TGCGCCAGCAGTGTTGTCAGGGAAAAGACTGAAGCTTTCTTT
TRBV2	-	once	13	TRBJ2-7	CASNPSANYEQYF	TGTGCCAGCAATCCTAGCGCGAACTACGAGCAGTACTTC
TRBV4-1	-	-	14	TRBJ1-5	CASSQGGSHQPQHF	TGCGCCAGCAGCCAAGGGGGGAGCCATCAGCCCCAGCATTTT
TRBV7-3	-	-	16	TRBJ2-3	CASSFGTTSSTDTQYF	TGTGCCAGCAGCTTCGGAACGACGTCAAGCACAGATACGCAGTATTTT
TRBV5-1	-	-	13	TRBJ2-3	CASSLVPGDTQYF	TGCGCCAGCAGCTTAGTGCCGGGGGATACGCAGTATTTT
TRBV5-4	-	-	14	TRBJ2-7	CASSLGGASYEQYF	TGTGCCAGCAGCTTGGGGGGGGCCTCCTACGAGCAGTACTTC
TRBV27	TRBD2	-	17	TRBJ2-5	CASSLSFSGGGEETQYF	TGTGCCAGCAGTTTATCTTTTTCGGGGGGAGGCGAAGAGACCCAGTACTTC
TRBV7-6	TRBD2	-	18	TRBJ2-7	CASSTPRAGGSLIDEQYF	TGTGCCAGCAGCACCCCTCGGGCGGGAGGATCCCTTATAGACGAGCAGTACTTC
TRBV29-1	-	-	13	TRBJ2-1	CSAWGAENNEQFF	TGCAGCGCCTGGGGGGCCGAGAACAATGAGCAGTTCTTC
TRBV19	-	-	13	TRBJ1-2	CASSWTANYGYTF	TGTGCCAGTAGCTGGACAGCCAACTATGGCTACACCTTC
TRBV29-1	-	-	13	TRBJ1-1	CSVETPIEAEAFF	TGCAGCGTTGAAACTCCGATCGAGGCTGAAGCTTTCTTT
TRBV9	-	once	14	TRBJ2-5	CASSVDRAQETQYF	TGTGCCAGCAGCGTAGATAGGGCCCAAGAGACCCAGTACTTC
TRBV7-9	-	few	15	TRBJ1-4	CASSLLGSTNEKLFF	TGTGCCAGCAGCTTACTTGGATCAACTAATGAAAAACTGTTTTTT
TRBV6-6	-	-	14	TRBJ2-3	CASSRGTSTDTQYF	TGTGCCAGCAGCCGCGGGACCAGCACAGATACGCAGTATTTT
TRBV2	-	-	14	TRBJ2-3	CASSEDGGTDTQYF	TGTGCCAGCAGTGAAGACGGCGGCACAGATACGCAGTATTTT
TRBV29-1	TRBD2	-	16	TRBJ2-7	CSVGGTSGPTPYEQYF	TGCAGCGTTGGGGGGACTAGCGGGCCAACCCCCTACGAGCAGTACTTC
TRBV30	TRBD1	-	13	TRBJ2-7	CAWRYRGAYEQYF	TGTGCCTGGAGGTACAGGGGTGCGTACGAGCAGTACTTC
TRBV6-6	-	-	13	TRBJ2-3	CASSYSGADTQYF	TGTGCCAGCAGTTATTCAGGGGCAGATACGCAGTATTTT
TRBV9	-	-	12	TRBJ2-7	CASSVDRDEQYF	TGTGCCAGCAGCGTAGACCGTGACGAGCAGTACTTC
TRBV29-1	-	-	10	TRBJ1-2	CSAGTDGYTF	TGCAGCGCCGGGACGGATGGCTACACCTTC
TRBV6-5	-	-	13	TRBJ2-1	CASQRGLGNEQFF	TGTGCCAGTCAACGGGGGCTGGGTAATGAGCAGTTCTTC
TRBV6-5	-	few	14	TRBJ1-5	CASSDSISNQPQHF	TGTGCCAGCAGTGATAGTATTAGCAATCAGCCCCAGCATTTT
TRBV7-9	-	-	15	TRBJ2-6	CASIPGFSGANVLTF	TGTGCCAGCATTCCGGGGTTCTCTGGGGCCAACGTCCTGACTTTC
TRBV9	-	once	12	TRBJ2-2	CASRANTGELFF	TGTGCCAGCAGGGCGAACACCGGGGAGCTGTTTTTT
TRBV29-1	-	once	12	TRBJ1-1	CSAGRKNTEAFF	TGCAGCGCGGGACGGAAGAACACTGAAGCTTTCTTT
TRBV13	-	-	16	TRBJ1-2	CASSLLYSAGNYGYTF	TGTGCCAGCAGCTTACTCTACAGTGCTGGGAACTATGGCTACACCTTC
TRBV5-1	TRBD1	-	14	TRBJ1-1	CASSVGQGNTEAFF	TGCGCCAGCAGCGTGGGACAGGGGAACACTGAAGCTTTCTTT
TRBV7-2	TRBD1	-	17	TRBJ1-1	CASSLVGTGISDTEAFF	TGTGCCAGCAGCTTAGTGGGGACAGGGATTTCGGACACTGAAGCTTTCTTT
TRBV19	TRBD2	few	16	TRBJ2-1	CASSGAGTSGYNEQFF	TGTGCCAGTAGTGGGGCCGGGACTAGCGGCTACAATGAGCAGTTCTTC
TRBV29-1	TRBD1	once	14	TRBJ2-7	CSVEKGDRAYEQYF	TGCAGCGTTGAAAAAGGGGACAGGGCCTACGAGCAGTACTTC